The clone carrying this T cell receptor beta chain came up a few times. Antigen: not known. The CDR3 has 14 amino acids. The germline V gene has CDR1 LNHDA and CDR2 SQIVND (reference sequence). The V gene lost 7 bases and the J gene lost 5 bases, with 15 bases spanning the gap. This specimen belongs to a study of cytomegalovirus exposure and HLA in healthy donors. Study results and limitations: Earlier analysis yielded a pattern in which most TCR beta V segments were productive about 87% or about 30% of the time. Most TCRs appeared rarely, but some public TCRs recurred in many donors. In vitro checks showed that a few CMV-associated chains really do target CMV antigens.

The PCR made use of 60 Vbeta and 13 Jbeta primers. Sequencing used immunoSEQ multiplex PCR; TCRdb keeps in-frame clones, though not all of them. The repertoire holds about 91,000 clones, about 68% seen once, with around 2.5% in the top ten. For this donor, CMV serostatus was not recorded. This clonotype originated in a human donor in good health. The rearrangement uses TRBV19 and TRBJ1-3, with a weak D call TRBD1 (6 bases). Sequencing was carried out using PBMCs. The chain's CDR3 is CASTPGQSRNTIYF. CDR3 in DNA: TGTGCCAGTACCCCGGGACAATCACGAAACACCATATATTTT.